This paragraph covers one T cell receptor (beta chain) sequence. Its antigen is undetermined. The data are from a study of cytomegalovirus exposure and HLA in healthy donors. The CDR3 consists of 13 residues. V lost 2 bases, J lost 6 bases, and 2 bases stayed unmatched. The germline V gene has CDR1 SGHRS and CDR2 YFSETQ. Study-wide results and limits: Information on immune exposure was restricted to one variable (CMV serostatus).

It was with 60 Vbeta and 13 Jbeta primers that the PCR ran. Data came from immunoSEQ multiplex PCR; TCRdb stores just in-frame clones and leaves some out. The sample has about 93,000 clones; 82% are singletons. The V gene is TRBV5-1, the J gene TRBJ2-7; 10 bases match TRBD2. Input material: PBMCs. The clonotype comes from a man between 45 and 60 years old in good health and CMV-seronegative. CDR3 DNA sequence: TGCGCCAGCAGCTTAAGCGGGAGGGGCGAGCAGTACTTC. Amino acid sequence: CASSLSGRGEQYF. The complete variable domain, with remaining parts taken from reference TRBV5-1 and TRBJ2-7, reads KAGVTQTPRYLIKTRGQQVTLSCSPISGHRSVSWYQQTPGQGLQFLFEYFSETQRNKGNFPGRFSGRQFSNSRSEMNVSTLELGDSALYLCASSLSGRGEQYFGPGTRLTVT.